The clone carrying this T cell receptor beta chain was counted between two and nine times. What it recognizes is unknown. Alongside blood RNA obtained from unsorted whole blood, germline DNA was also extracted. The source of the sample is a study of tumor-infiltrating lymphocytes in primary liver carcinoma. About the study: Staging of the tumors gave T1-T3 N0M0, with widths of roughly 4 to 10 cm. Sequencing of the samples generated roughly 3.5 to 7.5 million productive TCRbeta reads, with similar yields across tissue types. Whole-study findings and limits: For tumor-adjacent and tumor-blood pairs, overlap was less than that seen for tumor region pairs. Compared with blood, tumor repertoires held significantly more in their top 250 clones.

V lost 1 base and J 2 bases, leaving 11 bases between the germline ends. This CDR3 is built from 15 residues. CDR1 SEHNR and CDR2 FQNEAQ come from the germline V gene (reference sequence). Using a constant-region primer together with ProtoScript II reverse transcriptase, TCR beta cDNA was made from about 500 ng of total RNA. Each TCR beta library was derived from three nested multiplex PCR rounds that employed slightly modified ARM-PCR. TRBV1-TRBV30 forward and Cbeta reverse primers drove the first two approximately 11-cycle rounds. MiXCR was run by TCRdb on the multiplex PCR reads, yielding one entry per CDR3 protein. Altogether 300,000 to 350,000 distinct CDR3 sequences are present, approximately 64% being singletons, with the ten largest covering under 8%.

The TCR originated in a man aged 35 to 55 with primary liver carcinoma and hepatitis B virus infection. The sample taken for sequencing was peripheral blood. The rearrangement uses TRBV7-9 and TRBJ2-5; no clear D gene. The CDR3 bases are TGTGCCAGCAGCTTAGGTTCTTGGCGGCAAGAGACCCAGTACTTC. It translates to CASSLGSWRQETQYF. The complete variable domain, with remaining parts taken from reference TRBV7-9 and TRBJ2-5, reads DTGVSQNPRHKITKRGQNVTFRCDPISEHNRLYWYRQTLGQGPEFLTYFQNEAQLEKSRLLSDRFSAERPKGSFSTLEIQRTEQGDSAMYLCASSLGSWRQETQYFGPGTRLLVL.